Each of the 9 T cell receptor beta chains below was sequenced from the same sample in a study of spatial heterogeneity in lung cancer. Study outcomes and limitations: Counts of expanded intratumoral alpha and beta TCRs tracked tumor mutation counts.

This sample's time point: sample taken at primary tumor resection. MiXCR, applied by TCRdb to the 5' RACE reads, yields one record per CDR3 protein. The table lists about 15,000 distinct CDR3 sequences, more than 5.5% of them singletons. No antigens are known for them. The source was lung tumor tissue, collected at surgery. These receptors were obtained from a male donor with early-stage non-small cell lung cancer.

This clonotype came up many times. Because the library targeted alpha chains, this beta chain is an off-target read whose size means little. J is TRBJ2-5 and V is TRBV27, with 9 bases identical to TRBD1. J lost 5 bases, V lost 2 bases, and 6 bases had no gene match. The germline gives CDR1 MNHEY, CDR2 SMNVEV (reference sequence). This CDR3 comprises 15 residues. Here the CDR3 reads CASSLGTGTRETQYF. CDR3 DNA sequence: TGTGCCAGCAGTTTAGGGACAGGGACCAGGGAGACCCAGTACTTC.

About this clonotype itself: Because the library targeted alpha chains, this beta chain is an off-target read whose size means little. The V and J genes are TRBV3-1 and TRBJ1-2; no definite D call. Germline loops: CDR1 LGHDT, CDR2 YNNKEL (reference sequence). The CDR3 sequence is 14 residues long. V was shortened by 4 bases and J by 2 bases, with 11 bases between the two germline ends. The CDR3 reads CASSPSTVNYGYTF. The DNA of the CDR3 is TGTGCCAGCAGCCCCAGCACTGTGAACTATGGCTACACCTTC.

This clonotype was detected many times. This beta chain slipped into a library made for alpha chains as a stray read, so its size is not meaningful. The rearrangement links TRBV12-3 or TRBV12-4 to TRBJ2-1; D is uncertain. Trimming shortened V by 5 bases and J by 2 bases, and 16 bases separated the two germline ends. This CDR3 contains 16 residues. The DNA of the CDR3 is TGTGCCAGCAGTCCACCTGTTGGGGTCGCCTACAATGAGCAGTTCTTC. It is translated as CASSPPVGVAYNEQFF.

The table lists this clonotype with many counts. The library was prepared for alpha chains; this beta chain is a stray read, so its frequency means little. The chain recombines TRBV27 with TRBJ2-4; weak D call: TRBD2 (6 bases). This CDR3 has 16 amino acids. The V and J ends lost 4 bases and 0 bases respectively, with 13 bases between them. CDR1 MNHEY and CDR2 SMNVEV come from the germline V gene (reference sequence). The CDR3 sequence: CASSSSSGLAKNIQYF. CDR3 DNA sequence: TGTGCCAGCAGTTCCAGTAGCGGATTAGCCAAAAACATTCAGTACTTC.

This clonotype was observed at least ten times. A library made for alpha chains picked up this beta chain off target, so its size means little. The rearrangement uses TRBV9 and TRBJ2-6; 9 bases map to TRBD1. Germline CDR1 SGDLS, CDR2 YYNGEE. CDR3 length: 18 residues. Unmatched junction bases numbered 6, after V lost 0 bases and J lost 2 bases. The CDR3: CASSVDRGRVAGANVLTF. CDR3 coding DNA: TGTGCCAGCAGCGTAGACAGGGGGCGAGTGGCTGGGGCCAACGTCCTGACTTTC.

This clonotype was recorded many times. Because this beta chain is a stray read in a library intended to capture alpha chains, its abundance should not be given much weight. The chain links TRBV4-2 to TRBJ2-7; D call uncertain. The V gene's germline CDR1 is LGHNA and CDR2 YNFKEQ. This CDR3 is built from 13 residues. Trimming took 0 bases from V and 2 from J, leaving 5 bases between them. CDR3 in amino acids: CASSQEGAYEQYF. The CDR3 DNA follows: TGTGCCAGCAGCCAAGAAGGTGCCTACGAGCAGTACTTC.

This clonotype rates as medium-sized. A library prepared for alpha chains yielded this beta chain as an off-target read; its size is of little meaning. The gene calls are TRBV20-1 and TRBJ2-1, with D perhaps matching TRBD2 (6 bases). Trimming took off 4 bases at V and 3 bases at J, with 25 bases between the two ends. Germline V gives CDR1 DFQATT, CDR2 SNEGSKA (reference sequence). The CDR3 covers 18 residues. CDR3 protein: CSATHRRRARTYYNEQFF. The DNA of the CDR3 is TGCAGTGCTACCCACAGGCGGAGGGCCCGAACCTACTACAATGAGCAGTTCTTC.

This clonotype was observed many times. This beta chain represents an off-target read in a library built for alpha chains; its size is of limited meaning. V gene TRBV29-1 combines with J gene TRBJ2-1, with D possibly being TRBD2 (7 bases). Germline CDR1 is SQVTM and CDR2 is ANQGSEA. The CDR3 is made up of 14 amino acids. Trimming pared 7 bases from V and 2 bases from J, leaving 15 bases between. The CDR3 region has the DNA TGCAGCGCTCCGCGGCGGGGGCCCTACAATGAGCAGTTCTTC. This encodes CSAPRRGPYNEQFF.

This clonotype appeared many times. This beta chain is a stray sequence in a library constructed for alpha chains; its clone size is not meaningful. CDR3 in amino acids: CASSLGQGRENGYTF. For the CDR3, the DNA is TGTGCCAGCAGTTTAGGGCAGGGGAGGGAGAATGGCTACACCTTC. V and J are TRBV6-5 and TRBJ1-2, with D possibly being TRBD1 (6 bases). The CDR3 loop spans 15 amino acids. Germline-derived CDR1 and CDR2 are MNHEY and SVGAGI. The germline V and J ends were trimmed by 4 bases and 6 bases, with 18 bases remaining between them.